The clone carrying this T cell receptor beta chain is labeled as large (0.1 to 1%). What it binds is unknown. Treatment here: approximately 10-day PBMC culture with coronavirus spike peptide pools or control peptides (ViraFEST assay). Expanded clonotypes were found by TCR sequencing after peptide-pool stimulation (ViraFEST). The data stem from a study of vaccination and CD4 T cells after COVID-19. Study information: With under ten mild cases and one severe, convalescent patients were SARS-CoV-2 positive by nasal swab PCR. Overlapping peptides of the spike proteins of SARS-CoV-2, HCoV-NL63, HCoV-OC43 and HCoV-229E were used for cell stimulation. Whole-study findings and limits: Convalescent patients studied were relatively few, and early post-infection timepoints were absent.

This CDR3 comprises 15 residues. Trimming cost V 1 base and J 4 bases, with 16 bases left between them. Germline V gene data show CDR1 as DFQATT and CDR2 as SNEGSKA (reference sequence). With the Oncomine TCR Beta short-read assay, DNA from cultured CD4+ T cells was sequenced. Via MiXCR, TCRdb re-called the PCR reads, giving one row per CDR3 protein. The data contain over 10,000 distinct CDR3 sequences, 58% of them singletons. The receptor was isolated from a human donor with COVID-19. The sample consisted of cultured CD4+ T cells from blood, taken after SARS-CoV-2 vaccination. The rearrangement uses TRBV20-1 and TRBJ2-5, with TRBD1 as a possible D gene (8 bases). CDR3 nucleotides: TGCAGTGCTAGAGTGGAGACAGGGGAGGGAGAGACCCAGTACTTC. Translating gives CSARVETGEGETQYF.